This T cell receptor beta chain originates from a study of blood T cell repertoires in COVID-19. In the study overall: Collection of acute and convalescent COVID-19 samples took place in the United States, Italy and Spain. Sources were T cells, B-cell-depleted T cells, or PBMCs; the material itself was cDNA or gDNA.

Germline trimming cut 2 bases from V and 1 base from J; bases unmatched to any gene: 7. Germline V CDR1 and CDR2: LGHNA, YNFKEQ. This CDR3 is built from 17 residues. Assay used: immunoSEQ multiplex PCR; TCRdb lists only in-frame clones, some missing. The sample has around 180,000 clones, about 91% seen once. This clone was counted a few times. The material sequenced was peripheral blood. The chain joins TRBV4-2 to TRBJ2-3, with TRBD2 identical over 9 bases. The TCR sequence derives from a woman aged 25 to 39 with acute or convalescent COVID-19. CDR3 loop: CASSQRRRTSGTDTQYF. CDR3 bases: TGTGCCAGCAGCCAAAGGCGAAGGACTAGCGGCACAGATACGCAGTATTTT.